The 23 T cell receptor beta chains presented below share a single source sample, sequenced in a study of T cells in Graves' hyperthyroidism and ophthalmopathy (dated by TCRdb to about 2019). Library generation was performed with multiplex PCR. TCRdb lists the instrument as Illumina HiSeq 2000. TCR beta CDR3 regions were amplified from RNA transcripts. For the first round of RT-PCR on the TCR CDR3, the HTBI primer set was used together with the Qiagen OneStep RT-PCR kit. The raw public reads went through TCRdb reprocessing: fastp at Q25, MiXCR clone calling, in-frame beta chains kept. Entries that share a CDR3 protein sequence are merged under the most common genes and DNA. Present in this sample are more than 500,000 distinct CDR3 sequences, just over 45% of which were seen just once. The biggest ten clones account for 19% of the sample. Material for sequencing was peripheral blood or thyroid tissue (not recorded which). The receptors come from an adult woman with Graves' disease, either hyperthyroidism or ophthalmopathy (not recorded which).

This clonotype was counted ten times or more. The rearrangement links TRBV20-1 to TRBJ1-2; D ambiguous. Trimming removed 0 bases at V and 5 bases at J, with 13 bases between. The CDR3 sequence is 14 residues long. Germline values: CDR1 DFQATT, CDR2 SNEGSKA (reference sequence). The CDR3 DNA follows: TGCAGTGCTAGAGATAGGAACGTCGCATATGGCTACACCTTC. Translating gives CSARDRNVAYGYTF.

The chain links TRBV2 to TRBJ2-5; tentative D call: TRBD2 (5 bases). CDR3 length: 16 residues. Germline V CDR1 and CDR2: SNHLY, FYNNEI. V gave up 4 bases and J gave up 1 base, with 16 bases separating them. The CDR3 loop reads CASSVDLMQFQETQYF. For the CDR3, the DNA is TGTGCCAGCAGTGTGGACTTAATGCAGTTCCAAGAGACCCAGTACTTC.

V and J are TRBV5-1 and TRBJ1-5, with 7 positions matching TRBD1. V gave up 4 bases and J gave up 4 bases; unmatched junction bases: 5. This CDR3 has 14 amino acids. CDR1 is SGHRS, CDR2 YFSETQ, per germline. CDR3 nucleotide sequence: TGCGCCAGCAGCATGGGACAGTTAAATCAGCCCCAGCATTTT. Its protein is CASSMGQLNQPQHF. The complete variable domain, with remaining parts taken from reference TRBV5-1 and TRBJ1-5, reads KAGVTQTPRYLIKTRGQQVTLSCSPISGHRSVSWYQQTPGQGLQFLFEYFSETQRNKGNFPGRFSGRQFSNSRSEMNVSTLELGDSALYLCASSMGQLNQPQHFGDGTRLSIL.

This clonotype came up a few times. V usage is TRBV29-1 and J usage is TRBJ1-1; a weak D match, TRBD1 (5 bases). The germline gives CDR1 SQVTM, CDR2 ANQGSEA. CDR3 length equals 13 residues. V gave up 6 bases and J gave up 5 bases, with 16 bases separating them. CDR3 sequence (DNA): TGCAGCGTCGGTTATGGACGGGGGACTGAAGCTTTCTTT. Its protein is CSVGYGRGTEAFF.

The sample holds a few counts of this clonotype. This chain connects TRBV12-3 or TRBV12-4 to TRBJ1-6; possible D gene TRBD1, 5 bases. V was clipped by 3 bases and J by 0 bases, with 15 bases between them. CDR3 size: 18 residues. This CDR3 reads CASSFWGPGGSYNSPLHF. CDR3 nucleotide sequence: TGTGCCAGCAGTTTTTGGGGACCGGGGGGCTCCTATAATTCACCCCTCCACTTT.

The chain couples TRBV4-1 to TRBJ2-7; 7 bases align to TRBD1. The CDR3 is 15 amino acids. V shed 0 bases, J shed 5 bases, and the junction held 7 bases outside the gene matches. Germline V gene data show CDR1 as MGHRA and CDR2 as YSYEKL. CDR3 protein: CASSQDNRGGDEQYV. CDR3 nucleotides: TGCGCCAGCAGCCAAGATAACAGGGGTGGAGACGAGCAGTACGTC.

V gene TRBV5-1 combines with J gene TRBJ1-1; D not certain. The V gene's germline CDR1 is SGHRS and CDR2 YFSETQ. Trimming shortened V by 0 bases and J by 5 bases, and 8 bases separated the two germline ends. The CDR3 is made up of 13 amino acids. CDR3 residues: CASSLVPKTEAFF. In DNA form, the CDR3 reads TGCGCCAGCAGCTTGGTTCCCAAAACTGAAGCTTTCTTT. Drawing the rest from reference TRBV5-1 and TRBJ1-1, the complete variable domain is KAGVTQTPRYLIKTRGQQVTLSCSPISGHRSVSWYQQTPGQGLQFLFEYFSETQRNKGNFPGRFSGRQFSNSRSEMNVSTLELGDSALYLCASSLVPKTEAFFGQGTRLTVV.

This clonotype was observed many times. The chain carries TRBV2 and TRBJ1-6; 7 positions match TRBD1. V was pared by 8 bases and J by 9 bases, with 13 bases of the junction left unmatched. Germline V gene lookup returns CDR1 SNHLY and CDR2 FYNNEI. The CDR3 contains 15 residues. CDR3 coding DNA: TGTGCCAGCGGAAAGACCGGGACAGTTACTTCACCCCTCCACTTT. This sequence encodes CASGKTGTVTSPLHF.

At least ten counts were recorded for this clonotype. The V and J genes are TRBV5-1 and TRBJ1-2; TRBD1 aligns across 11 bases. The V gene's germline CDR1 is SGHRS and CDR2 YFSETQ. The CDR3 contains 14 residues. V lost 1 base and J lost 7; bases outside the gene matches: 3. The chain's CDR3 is CASSLPGTGGGYTF. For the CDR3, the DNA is TGCGCCAGCAGCTTGCCCGGGACAGGGGGTGGCTACACCTTC.

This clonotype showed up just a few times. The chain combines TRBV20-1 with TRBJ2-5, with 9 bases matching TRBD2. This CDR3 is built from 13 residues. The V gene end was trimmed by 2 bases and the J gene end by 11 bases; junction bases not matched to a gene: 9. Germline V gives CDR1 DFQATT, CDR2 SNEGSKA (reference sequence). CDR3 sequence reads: CSARPSGVFEQYF. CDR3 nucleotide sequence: TGCAGTGCTAGACCTAGCGGGGTTTTTGAGCAGTACTTC.

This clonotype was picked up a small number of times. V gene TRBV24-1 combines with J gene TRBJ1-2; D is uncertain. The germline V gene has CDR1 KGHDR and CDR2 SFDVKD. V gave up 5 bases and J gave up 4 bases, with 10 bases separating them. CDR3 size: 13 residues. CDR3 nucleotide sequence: TGTGCCACCAGTGCTTCGGCGGGCTATGGCTACACCTTC. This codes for CATSASAGYGYTF.

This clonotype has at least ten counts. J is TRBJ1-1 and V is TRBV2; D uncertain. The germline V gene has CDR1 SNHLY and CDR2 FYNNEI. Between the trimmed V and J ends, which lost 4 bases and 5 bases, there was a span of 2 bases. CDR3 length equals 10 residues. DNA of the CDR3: TGTGCCAGCAGTGGGACTGAAGCTTTCTTT. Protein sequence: CASSGTEAFF.

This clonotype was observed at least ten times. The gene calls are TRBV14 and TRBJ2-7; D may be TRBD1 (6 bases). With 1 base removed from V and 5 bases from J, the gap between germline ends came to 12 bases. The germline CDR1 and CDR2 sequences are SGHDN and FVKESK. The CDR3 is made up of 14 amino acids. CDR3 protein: CASSQVNRAHEQYF. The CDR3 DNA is TGTGCCAGCAGCCAAGTTAACAGGGCGCACGAGCAGTACTTC.

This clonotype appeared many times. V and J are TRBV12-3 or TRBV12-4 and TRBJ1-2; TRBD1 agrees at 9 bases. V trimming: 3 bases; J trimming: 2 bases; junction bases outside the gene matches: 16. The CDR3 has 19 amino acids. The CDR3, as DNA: TGTGCCAGCAGTTTTTGGGTGGGGATCGGGACAGGGAGAAACTATGGCTACACCTTC. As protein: CASSFWVGIGTGRNYGYTF.

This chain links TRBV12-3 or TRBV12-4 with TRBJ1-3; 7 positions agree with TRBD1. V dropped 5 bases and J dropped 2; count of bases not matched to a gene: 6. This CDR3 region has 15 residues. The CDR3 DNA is TGTGCCAGCAGTAAATTGGACAGGACTGGAAACACCATATATTTT. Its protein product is CASSKLDRTGNTIYF.

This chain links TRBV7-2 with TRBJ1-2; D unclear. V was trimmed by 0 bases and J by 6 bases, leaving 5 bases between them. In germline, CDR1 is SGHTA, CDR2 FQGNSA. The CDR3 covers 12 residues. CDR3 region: CASSLASDGYTF. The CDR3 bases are TGTGCCAGCAGCTTAGCCTCAGATGGCTACACCTTC.

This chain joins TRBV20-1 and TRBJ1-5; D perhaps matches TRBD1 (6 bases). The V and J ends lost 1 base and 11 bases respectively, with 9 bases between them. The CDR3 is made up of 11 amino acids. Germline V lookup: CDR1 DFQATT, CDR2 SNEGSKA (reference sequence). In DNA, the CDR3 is TGCAGTGCTAGAGGGGGGCAGACCCAGCATTTT. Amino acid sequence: CSARGGQTQHF.

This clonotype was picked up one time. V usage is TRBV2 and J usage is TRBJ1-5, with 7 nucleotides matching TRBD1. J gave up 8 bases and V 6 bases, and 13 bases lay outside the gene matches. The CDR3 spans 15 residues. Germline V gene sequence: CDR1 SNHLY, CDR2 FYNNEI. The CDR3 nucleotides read TGTGCCAGCAGGCCCATAGGGGGCGGGTATGAGCCCCAGCATTTT. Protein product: CASRPIGGGYEPQHF.

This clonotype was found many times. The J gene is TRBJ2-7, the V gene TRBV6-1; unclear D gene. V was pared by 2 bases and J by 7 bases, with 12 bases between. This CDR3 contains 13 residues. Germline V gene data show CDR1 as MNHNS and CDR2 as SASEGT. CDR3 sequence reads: CASSEWVGNEQYF. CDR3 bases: TGTGCCAGCAGTGAATGGGTAGGGAATGAGCAGTACTTC.

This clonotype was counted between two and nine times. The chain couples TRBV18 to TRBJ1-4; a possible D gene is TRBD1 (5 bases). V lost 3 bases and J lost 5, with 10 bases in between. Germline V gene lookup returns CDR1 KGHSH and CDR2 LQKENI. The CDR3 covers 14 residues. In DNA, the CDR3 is TGTGCCAGCTCACCCTGGGACGGCAATGAAAAACTGTTTTTT. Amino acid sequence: CASSPWDGNEKLFF.

This CDR3 is CASSRKGNTIYF. The CDR3 DNA reads TGTGCCAGCAGTCGAAAGGGAAACACCATATATTTT. This chain joins TRBV28 and TRBJ1-3; D gene unclear. The germline V gene encodes CDR1 MDHEN and CDR2 SYDVKM. The ends were cut back, 5 bases at V and 4 bases at J, with 6 bases in the middle. This CDR3 spans 12 amino acids.

Here the CDR3 reads CASSTGTGENQPQHF. For the CDR3, the DNA is TGTGCCAGCAGCACCGGGACAGGGGAAAATCAGCCCCAGCATTTT. The V gene is TRBV7-2, the J gene TRBJ1-5; 10 bases map to TRBD1. Trimming at V came to 5 bases and at J to 4 bases, leaving 5 bases not matched to a gene. Looked up from germline, CDR1 is SGHTA and CDR2 is FQGNSA. CDR3 length equals 15 residues.

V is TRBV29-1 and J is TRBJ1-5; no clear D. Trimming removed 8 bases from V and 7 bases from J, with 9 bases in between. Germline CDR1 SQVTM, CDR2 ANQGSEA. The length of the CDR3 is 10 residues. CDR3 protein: CSLEGQPQHF. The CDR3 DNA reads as TGCAGCTTAGAAGGGCAGCCCCAGCATTTT.